The clone carrying this TCR beta chain was counted a few times. The antigen is undetermined. This sample was included in a study of response to subunit inactivated influenza vaccine. Points from the study as a whole: Few new T cells, the authors suggested, are recruited by each seasonal influenza vaccination.

This CDR3 has 13 amino acids. The germline gives CDR1 SGHTA, CDR2 FQGNSA. Trimming pared 3 bases from V and 5 bases from J, leaving 7 bases between. TCRdb itself ran the RT-PCR reads through MiXCR, one entry per CDR3 protein. The table shows some 550,000 distinct CDR3 sequences, with under 25% occurring only once. The same data also went into a second study, on T cells expressing NK-cell markers. From that report: With UMIs, 5'RACE template switching was used to make TCR beta cDNA. Researchers got TCR beta repertoires out of sorted CD3+CD56+NKG2C+, CD3+CD56+NKG2C- and CD3+CD56-NKG2C+ T cells. Among eight sequenced donors, seven carried HCMV seropositivity while one was seronegative.

This clonotype was sampled from a man aged 45-65 years who received an inactivated influenza vaccine. The rearrangement links TRBV7-2 to TRBJ1-4; a weak D match, TRBD1 (5 bases). Material: CD4+ T cells sorted from PBMCs, obtained 12 days after vaccination. The CDR3 region is CASSLGENEKLFF. The CDR3 bases are TGTGCCAGCAGCTTGGGGGAAAATGAAAAACTGTTTTTT.